This is a list of T cell receptor beta chains from one sample in a study of T-cell reconstitution after alpha-beta-depleted transplantation in children. TCRdb reprocessed the PCR reads via MiXCR and lists one record per CDR3 protein. Counted here are around 93,000 distinct CDR3 sequences, roughly 8.4% occurring once; the ten biggest clones make up approximately 7%. The sequenced sample was PBMCs from the stem cell graft donor, obtained from the stem cell graft. These receptors all come from a human donor who donated a stem cell graft to a child with congenital amegakaryocytic thrombocytopenia. CDR3s include the opening cysteine and the closing phenylalanine or tryptophan. The D gene is left open where the match is weak. Clone sizes are given selectively: once, few, many, or a class where the clone is expanded.

clone size	V gene	D gene	J gene	CDR3 protein	CDR3 DNA
many	TRBV18	TRBD1	TRBJ2-1	CASSPPPPGQGSNEQFF	TGTGCCAGCTCACCACCGCCCCCGGGACAGGGTTCAAATGAGCAGTTCTTC
many	TRBV27	TRBD1	TRBJ1-2	CASSLSTGEKYYGYTF	TGTGCCAGCAGCCTGTCGACAGGGGAGAAATACTATGGCTACACCTTC
few	TRBV7-2	TRBD2	TRBJ2-3	CASSLGGEGGTDTQYF	TGTGCCAGCAGCTTAGGAGGGGAGGGCGGGACAGATACGCAGTATTTT
-	TRBV5-1	-	TRBJ2-7	CASSDSLYEQYF	TGCGCCAGCAGCGACAGCCTTTACGAGCAGTACTTC
medium-sized	TRBV5-1	-	TRBJ2-3	CASSLDSGTDTQYF	TGCGCCAGCAGCTTGGATAGCGGCACAGATACGCAGTATTTT
-	TRBV30	-	TRBJ1-4	CAWSDGEKLFF	TGTGCCTGGAGTGATGGGGAAAAACTGTTTTTT
many	TRBV7-2	-	TRBJ2-7	CASSLGGLGNEQYF	TGTGCCAGCAGCTTAGGGGGTCTTGGGAACGAGCAGTACTTC
many	TRBV12-3/TRBV12-4	TRBD2	TRBJ2-5	CASSLMAGGQETQYF	TGTGCCAGCAGTTTAATGGCGGGGGGACAAGAGACCCAGTACTTC
many	TRBV5-6	-	TRBJ1-6	CASSLAAGLRSF	TGTGCCAGCAGCTTGGCCGCAGGCCTTCGGAGCTTT
many	TRBV28	-	TRBJ2-1	CASSLGGAINEQFF	TGTGCCAGCAGTTTAGGGGGCGCGATCAATGAGCAGTTCTTC
many	TRBV5-1	TRBD1	TRBJ2-1	CASSWGWDRTYNEQFF	TGCGCCAGCAGCTGGGGGTGGGACAGGACCTACAATGAGCAGTTCTTC